These T cell receptor beta chains were read from a single sample in a study of blood T cell repertoires in COVID-19. The repertoire was sequenced with immunoSEQ multiplex PCR; TCRdb's copy has only in-frame clones and lacks some. The profile shows about 250,000 clones, roughly four fifths of them singletons. The specimen was peripheral blood. Source of these receptors: a woman in her 70s with acute or convalescent COVID-19. Both conserved end residues are trimmed from each CDR3. The order of the fields is J gene, CDR3 length, V gene, clone size, CDR3 protein. The size of a clone is reported for some rows only, either as once, few or many, or as a class for expanded clones.

TRBJ1-1 11 TRBV4-1 - ATSRGGDTEAF
TRBJ1-1 11 TRBV7-6 few ASSLEQNTEAF
TRBJ1-6 14 TRBV6-6 few ASSYPPRVVASPLH
TRBJ2-5 13 TRBV27 - ASSLLGSAQETQY
TRBJ1-1 12 TRBV30 - AWSWGDGTTEAF
TRBJ2-2 14 TRBV4-3 - ASSQDITDNTGELF
TRBJ1-5 11 TRBV5-1 once ASSPTGNQPQH
TRBJ2-1 14 TRBV3-1/TRBV3-2 - ASSQLGLAVYNEQF
TRBJ2-1 12 TRBV2 - ASRPTGAPGEQF
TRBJ2-5 12 TRBV5-1 - ASSSGTQQETQY
TRBJ1-5 15 TRBV4-1 - ASSHTQGLYSNQPQH
TRBJ2-7 11 TRBV13 - ASSLGTRDEQY
TRBJ1-2 10 TRBV30 - AWSFQAEGYT
TRBJ1-2 13 TRBV6-2/TRBV6-3 - ASSDRTGFVGGYT
TRBJ2-7 12 TRBV6-5 - ASSRDRSSYEQY
TRBJ1-5 13 TRBV4-1 - ASSQGGRGDQPQH
TRBJ2-1 11 TRBV11-2 - ASSPSLNNEQF
TRBJ1-2 11 TRBV28 - ASSLYSTYGYT
TRBJ2-3 14 TRBV5-8 few ASSLGDRGSTDTQY
TRBJ1-1 9 TRBV29-1 - SAAGNTEAF